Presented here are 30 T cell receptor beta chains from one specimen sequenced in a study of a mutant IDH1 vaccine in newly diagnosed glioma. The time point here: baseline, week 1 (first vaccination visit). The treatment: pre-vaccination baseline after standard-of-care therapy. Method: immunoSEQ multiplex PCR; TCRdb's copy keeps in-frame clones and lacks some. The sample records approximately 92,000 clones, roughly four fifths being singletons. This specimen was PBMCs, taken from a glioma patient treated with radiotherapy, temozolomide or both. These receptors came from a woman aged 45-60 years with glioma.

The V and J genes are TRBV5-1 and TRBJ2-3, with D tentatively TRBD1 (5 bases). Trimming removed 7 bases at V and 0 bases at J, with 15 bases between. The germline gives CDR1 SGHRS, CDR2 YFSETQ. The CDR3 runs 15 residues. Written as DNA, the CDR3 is TGCGCCAGCGTAGGTCAGGGCGAGAGCACAGATACGCAGTATTTT. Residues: CASVGQGESTDTQYF.

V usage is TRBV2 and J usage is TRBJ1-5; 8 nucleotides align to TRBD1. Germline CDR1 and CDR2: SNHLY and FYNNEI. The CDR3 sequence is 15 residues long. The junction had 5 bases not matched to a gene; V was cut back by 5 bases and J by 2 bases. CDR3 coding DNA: TGTGCCAGCAGTCCGGGGACAGGAGGCAATCAGCCCCAGCATTTT. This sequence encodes CASSPGTGGNQPQHF.

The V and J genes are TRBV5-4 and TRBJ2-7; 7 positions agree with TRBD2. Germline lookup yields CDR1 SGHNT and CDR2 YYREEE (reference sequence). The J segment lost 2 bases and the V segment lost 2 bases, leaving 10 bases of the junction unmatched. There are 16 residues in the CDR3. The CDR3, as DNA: TGTGCCAGCAGCTTAGCAGGACTAGGGATCGCCTACGAGCAGTACTTC. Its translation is CASSLAGLGIAYEQYF. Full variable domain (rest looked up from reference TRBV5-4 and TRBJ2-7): ETGVTQSPTHLIKTRGQQVTLRCSSQSGHNTVSWYQQALGQGPQFIFQYYREEENGRGNFPPRFSGLQFPNYSSELNVNALELDDSALYLCASSLAGLGIAYEQYFGPGTRLTVT.

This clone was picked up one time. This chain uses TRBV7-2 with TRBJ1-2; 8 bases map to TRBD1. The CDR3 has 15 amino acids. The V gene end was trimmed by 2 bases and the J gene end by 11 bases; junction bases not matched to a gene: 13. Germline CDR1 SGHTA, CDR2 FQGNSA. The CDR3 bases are TGTGCCAGCAGCTTACATCAGGGGGCGAGTCTGGGGTACACCTTC. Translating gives CASSLHQGASLGYTF. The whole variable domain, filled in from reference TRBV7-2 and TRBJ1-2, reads GAGVSQSPSNKVTEKGKDVELRCDPISGHTALYWYRQSLGQGLEFLIYFQGNSAPDKSGLPSDRFSAERTGGSVSTLTIQRTQQEDSAVYLCASSLHQGASLGYTFGSGTRLTVV.

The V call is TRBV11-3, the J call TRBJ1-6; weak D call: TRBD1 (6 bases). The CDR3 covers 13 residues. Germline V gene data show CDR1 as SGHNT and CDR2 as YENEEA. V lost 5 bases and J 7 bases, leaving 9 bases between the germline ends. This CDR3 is CASSQGQNSPLHF. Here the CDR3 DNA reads TGTGCCAGCAGCCAAGGACAGAATTCACCCCTCCACTTT.

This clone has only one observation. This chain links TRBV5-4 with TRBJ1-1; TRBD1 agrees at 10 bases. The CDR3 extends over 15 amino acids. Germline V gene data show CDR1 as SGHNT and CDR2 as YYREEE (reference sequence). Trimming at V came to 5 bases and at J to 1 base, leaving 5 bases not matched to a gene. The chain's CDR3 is CASRRDRGWNTEAFF. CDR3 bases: TGTGCCAGCAGGCGGGACAGGGGATGGAACACTGAAGCTTTCTTT.

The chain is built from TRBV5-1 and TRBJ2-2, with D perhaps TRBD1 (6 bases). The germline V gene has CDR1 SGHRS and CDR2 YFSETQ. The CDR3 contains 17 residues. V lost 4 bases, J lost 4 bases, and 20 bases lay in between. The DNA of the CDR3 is TGCGCCAGCAGCGTTACGGGACACCTGATGGCCACCGGGGAGCTGTTTTTT. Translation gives CASSVTGHLMATGELFF.

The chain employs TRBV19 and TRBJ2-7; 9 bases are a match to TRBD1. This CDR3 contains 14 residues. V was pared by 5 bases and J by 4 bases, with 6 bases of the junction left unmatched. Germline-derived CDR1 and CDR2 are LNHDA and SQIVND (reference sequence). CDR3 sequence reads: CASSPDRGRYEQYF. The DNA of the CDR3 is TGTGCCAGTAGTCCCGACAGGGGGAGATACGAGCAGTACTTC.

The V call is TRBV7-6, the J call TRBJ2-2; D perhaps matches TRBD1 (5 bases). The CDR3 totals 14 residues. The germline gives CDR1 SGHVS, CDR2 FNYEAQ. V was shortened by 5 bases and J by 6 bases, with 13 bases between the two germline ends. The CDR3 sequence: CASSTQGGAGELFF. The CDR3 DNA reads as TGTGCCAGCAGCACGCAGGGTGGGGCCGGGGAGCTGTTTTTT.

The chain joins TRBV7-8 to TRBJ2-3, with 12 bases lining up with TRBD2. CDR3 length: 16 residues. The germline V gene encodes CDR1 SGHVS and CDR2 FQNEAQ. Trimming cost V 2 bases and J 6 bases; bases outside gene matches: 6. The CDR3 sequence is CASSLRLAGASDTQYF. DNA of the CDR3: TGTGCCAGCAGCTTAAGACTAGCGGGGGCCTCCGATACGCAGTATTTT.

CDR3 sequence (DNA): TGTGCCAGCAGTGTTTCAATGACCTCCGGGGAGCTGTTTTTT. Protein sequence: CASSVSMTSGELFF. The chain has TRBV6-4 and TRBJ2-2, with D unresolved. From germline, CDR1 is MRHNA and CDR2 SNTAGT. V lost 4 bases to trimming and J lost 6 bases, with 12 bases between them. The CDR3 runs 14 residues.

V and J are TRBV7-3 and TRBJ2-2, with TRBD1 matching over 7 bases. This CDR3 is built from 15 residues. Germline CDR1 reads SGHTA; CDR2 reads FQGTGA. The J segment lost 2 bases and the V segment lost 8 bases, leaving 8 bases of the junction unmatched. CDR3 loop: CASGPTGINTGELFF. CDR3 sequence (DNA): TGTGCCAGCGGTCCGACAGGGATCAACACCGGGGAGCTGTTTTTT.

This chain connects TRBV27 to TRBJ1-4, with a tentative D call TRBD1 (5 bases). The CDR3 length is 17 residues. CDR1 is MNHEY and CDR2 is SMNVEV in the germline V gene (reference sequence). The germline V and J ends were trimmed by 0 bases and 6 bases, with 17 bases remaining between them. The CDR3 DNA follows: TGTGCCAGCAGTTTATCCCTGTATGTGGGGCGGGATGAAAAACTGTTTTTT. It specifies CASSLSLYVGRDEKLFF.

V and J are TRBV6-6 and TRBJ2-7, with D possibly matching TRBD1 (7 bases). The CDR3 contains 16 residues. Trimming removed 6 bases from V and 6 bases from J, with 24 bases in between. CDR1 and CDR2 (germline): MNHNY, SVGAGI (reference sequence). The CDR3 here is CASRPDRVARGGEQYF. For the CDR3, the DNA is TGTGCCAGCAGACCCGACAGGGTAGCGCGGGGCGGCGAGCAGTACTTC.

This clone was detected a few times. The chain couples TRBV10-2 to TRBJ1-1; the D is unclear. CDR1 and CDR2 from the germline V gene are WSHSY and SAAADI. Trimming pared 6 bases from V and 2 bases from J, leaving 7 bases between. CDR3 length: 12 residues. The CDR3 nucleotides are TGCGCCAGCAGGAAGGTCAACACTGAAGCTTTCTTT. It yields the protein CASRKVNTEAFF.

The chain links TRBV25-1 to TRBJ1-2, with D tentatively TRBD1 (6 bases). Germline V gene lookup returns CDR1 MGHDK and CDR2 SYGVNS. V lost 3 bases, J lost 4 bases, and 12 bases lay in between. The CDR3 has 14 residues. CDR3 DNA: TGTGCCAGCAGTGACCGTAGGGGGTTCTATGGCTACACCTTC. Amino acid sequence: CASSDRRGFYGYTF.

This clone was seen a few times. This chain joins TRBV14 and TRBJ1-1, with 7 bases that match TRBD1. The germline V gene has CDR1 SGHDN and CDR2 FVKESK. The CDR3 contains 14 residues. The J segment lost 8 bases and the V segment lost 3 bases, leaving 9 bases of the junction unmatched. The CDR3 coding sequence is TGTGCCAGCAGCCAGGACGGGACAGCCGTGGAAGCTTTCTTT. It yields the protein CASSQDGTAVEAFF.

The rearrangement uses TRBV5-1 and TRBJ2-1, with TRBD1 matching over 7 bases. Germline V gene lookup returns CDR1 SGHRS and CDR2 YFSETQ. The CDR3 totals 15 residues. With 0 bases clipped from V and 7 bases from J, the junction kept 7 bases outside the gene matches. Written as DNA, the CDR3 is TGCGCCAGCAGCTTGGAGGGGGCTGGATGGAATGAGCAGTTCTTC. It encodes CASSLEGAGWNEQFF. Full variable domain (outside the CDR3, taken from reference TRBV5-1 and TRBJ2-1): KAGVTQTPRYLIKTRGQQVTLSCSPISGHRSVSWYQQTPGQGLQFLFEYFSETQRNKGNFPGRFSGRQFSNSRSEMNVSTLELGDSALYLCASSLEGAGWNEQFFGPGTRLTVL.

The CDR3 coding sequence is TGTGCCAGTATTCCATCAGGACAGGGCGACAATCAGCCCCAGCATTTT. Protein product: CASIPSGQGDNQPQHF. The chain is built from TRBV19 and TRBJ1-5; 8 nucleotides line up with TRBD1. Germline V CDR1 and CDR2: LNHDA, SQIVND (reference sequence). This CDR3 comprises 16 residues. With V trimmed by 7 bases and J by 3 bases, 11 bases remained unmatched.

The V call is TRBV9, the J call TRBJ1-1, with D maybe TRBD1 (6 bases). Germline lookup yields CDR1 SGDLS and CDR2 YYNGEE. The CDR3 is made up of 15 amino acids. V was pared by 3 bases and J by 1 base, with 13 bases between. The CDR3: CASSAPEGGNTEAFF. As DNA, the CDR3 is TGTGCCAGCAGCGCACCCGAGGGGGGGAACACTGAAGCTTTCTTT.

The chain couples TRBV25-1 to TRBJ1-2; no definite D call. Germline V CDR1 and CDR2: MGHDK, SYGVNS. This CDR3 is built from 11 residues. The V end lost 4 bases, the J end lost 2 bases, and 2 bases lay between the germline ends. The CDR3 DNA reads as TGTGCCAGCAGTGTAAACTATGGCTACACCTTC. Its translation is CASSVNYGYTF.

Here the CDR3 reads CASSLNDEKLFF. The CDR3 DNA reads TGCGCCAGCAGCTTGAACGATGAAAAACTGTTTTTT. V usage is TRBV5-1 and J usage is TRBJ1-4, with no clear D. Trimming pared 1 base from V and 6 bases from J, leaving 4 bases between. The CDR3 spans 12 residues. The germline V gene has CDR1 SGHRS and CDR2 YFSETQ. The full variable domain, rest sourced from reference TRBV5-1 and TRBJ1-4, is KAGVTQTPRYLIKTRGQQVTLSCSPISGHRSVSWYQQTPGQGLQFLFEYFSETQRNKGNFPGRFSGRQFSNSRSEMNVSTLELGDSALYLCASSLNDEKLFFGSGTQLSVL.

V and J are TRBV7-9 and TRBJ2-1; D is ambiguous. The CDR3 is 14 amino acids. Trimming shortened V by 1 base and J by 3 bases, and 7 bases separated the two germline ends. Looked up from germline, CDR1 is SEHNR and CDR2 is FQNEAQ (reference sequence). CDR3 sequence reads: CASSLDGLYNEQFF. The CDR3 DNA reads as TGTGCCAGCAGCTTAGATGGCCTCTACAATGAGCAGTTCTTC.

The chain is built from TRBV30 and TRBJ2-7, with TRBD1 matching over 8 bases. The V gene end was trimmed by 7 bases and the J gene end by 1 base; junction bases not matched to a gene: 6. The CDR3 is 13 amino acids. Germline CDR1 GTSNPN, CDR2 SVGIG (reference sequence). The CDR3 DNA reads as TGTGCCTCCACTCGGGACAGGTCCTACGAGCAGTACTTC. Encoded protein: CASTRDRSYEQYF.

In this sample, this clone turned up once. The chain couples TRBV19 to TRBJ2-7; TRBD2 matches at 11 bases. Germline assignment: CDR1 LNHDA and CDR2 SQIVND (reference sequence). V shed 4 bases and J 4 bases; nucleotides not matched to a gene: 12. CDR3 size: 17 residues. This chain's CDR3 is CASSKIKTSGAGYEQYF. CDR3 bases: TGTGCCAGTAGTAAAATCAAGACTAGCGGGGCAGGGTACGAGCAGTACTTC.

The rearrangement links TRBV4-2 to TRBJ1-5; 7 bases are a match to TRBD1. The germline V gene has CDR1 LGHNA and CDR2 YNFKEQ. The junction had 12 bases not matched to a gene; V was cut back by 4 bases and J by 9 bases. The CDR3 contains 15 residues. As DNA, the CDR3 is TGTGCCAGCAGCCCATCGGACAGGACCAATGGGCCCCAGCATTTT. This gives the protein CASSPSDRTNGPQHF.

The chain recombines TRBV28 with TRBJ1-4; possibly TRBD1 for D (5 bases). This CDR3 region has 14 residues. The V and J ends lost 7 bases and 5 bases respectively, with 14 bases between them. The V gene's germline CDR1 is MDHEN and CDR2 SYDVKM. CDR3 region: CASIPGRRNEKLFF. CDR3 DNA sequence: TGTGCCAGCATCCCGGGGCGGCGGAATGAAAAACTGTTTTTT.

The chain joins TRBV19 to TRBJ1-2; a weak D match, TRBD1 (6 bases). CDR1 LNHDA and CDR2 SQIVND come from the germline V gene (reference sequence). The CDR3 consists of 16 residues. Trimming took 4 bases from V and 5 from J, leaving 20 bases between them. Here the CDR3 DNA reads TGTGCCAGTAGTAGGTGGGGGGCAGCAGCCGAATATGGCTACACCTTC. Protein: CASSRWGAAAEYGYTF.

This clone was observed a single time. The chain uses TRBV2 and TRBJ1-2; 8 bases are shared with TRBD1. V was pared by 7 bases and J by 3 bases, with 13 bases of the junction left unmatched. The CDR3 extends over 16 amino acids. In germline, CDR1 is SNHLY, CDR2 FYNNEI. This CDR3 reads CASTLDRALGDYGYTF. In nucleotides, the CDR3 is TGTGCCAGCACCCTGGACAGGGCTCTGGGTGACTATGGCTACACCTTC.

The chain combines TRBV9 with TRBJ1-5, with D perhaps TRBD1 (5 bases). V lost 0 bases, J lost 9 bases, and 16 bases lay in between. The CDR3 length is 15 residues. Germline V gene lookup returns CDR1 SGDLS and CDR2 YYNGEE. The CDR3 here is CASSVEEGPHRPQHF. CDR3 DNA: TGTGCCAGCAGCGTAGAAGAGGGGCCCCACCGGCCCCAGCATTTT.